This TCR beta chain was sequenced for a study of blood T cell repertoires in COVID-19. The CDR3 totals 18 residues. CDR1 and CDR2 (germline): SGHNT, YYREEE (reference sequence). Trimming shortened V by 2 bases and J by 4 bases, and 25 bases separated the two germline ends. Generated by immunoSEQ multiplex PCR, the TCRdb table keeps only in-frame clones and is missing some. The sample contains 55,000 or so clones, roughly 90% of which appear only once. V gene TRBV5-4 combines with J gene TRBJ2-7; D possibly corresponds to TRBD1 (5 bases). This clonotype was sampled from a man aged 55 to 70 with active COVID-19. The sample taken for sequencing was peripheral blood. Here the CDR3 reads CASSLEIQQVPLPYEQYF. In nucleotides, the CDR3 is TGTGCCAGCAGCTTAGAGATACAACAGGTCCCTTTACCATACGAGCAGTACTTC.